This section outlines one TCR beta chain sequence together with its context. Germline V gene lookup returns CDR1 LGHDT and CDR2 YNNKEL (reference sequence). With 3 bases removed from V and 2 bases from J, the gap between germline ends came to 17 bases. This CDR3 has 16 residues. This entry is derived from a study of human T cells and chemical hapten exposure. In the study overall: Throughout a study of approximately 25 weeks, patients underwent weekly scalp administration of diphenylcyclopropenone doses.

Specified time point: patch test 3, about 24 weeks after DPC sensitization. Treatment of the sample: therapeutic diphenylcyclopropenone sensitization with weekly scalp DPC. Staff drew blood before applying each patch test. Participating donors were patients with alopecia, aged 18 to 70 years, considered appropriate candidates for DPC. MiXCR, run by TCRdb on the RACE reads, gives a single entry per CDR3 protein. This sample has under 200,000 distinct CDR3 sequences, with 25% to 35% found just once. The TCR sequence derives from a woman under 30 with alopecia areata. Some clones in this sample may be carry-over from other donors' samples. The specimen was whole blood, collected in connection with sensitization to the hapten diphenylcyclopropenone (DPC). The chain couples TRBV3-1 to TRBJ2-7; maybe TRBD2 (6 bases). The CDR3 protein is CASSQGGWGLAYEQYF. In nucleotides, the CDR3 is TGTGCCAGCAGCCAGGGGGGATGGGGCCTGGCCTACGAGCAGTACTTC.